The 27 T cell receptor beta chains reported below all come from one sample, sequenced in a study of T cell responses to AZD1222 COVID-19 vaccine. Clones were read by immunoSEQ multiplex PCR, and TCRdb kept only the in-frame ones, dropping some. The sample contains 90,000 to 120,000 clones, about nine tenths of which appear only once. The starting material was peripheral blood, obtained 28 days after the second AZD1222 dose. These receptors came from an adult who received the AZD1222 COVID-19 vaccine.

The chain has TRBV13 and TRBJ1-1; D gene unclear. The CDR3 length is 13 residues. V shed 4 bases and J shed 1 base, with 7 bases lying between them. Germline V CDR1 and CDR2: PRHDT, FYEKMQ (reference sequence). CDR3 loop: CASSSETNTEAFF. CDR3 sequence (DNA): TGTGCCAGCAGCTCAGAGACGAACACTGAAGCTTTCTTT.

The chain carries TRBV12-3 or TRBV12-4 and TRBJ2-5; D is uncertain. V lost 5 bases, J lost 2 bases, and 6 bases lay in between. The CDR3 spans 12 residues. In nucleotides, the CDR3 is TGTGCCAGCAGTCCCTTTCAAGAGACCCAGTACTTC. Translation gives CASSPFQETQYF.

The V call is TRBV6-5, the J call TRBJ1-1; 7 nucleotides align to TRBD1. This CDR3 spans 14 amino acids. With V trimmed by 7 bases and J by 1 base, 6 bases remained unmatched. The germline V gene encodes CDR1 MNHEY and CDR2 SVGAGI. DNA for the CDR3: TGTGCCAGCACAAACAGGGGATCGAACACTGAAGCTTTCTTT. It specifies CASTNRGSNTEAFF.

The chain is built from TRBV7-2 and TRBJ1-2; no clear D gene. V was clipped by 3 bases and J by 5 bases, with 7 bases between them. Germline V gene data show CDR1 as SGHTA and CDR2 as FQGNSA. This CDR3 spans 12 amino acids. Here the CDR3 DNA reads TGTGCCAGCAGCTTCGACACTTATGGCTACACCTTC. Its protein product is CASSFDTYGYTF. Full variable domain (rest looked up from reference TRBV7-2 and TRBJ1-2): GAGVSQSPSNKVTEKGKDVELRCDPISGHTALYWYRQSLGQGLEFLIYFQGNSAPDKSGLPSDRFSAERTGGSVSTLTIQRTQQEDSAVYLCASSFDTYGYTFGSGTRLTVV.

This sequence joins TRBV2 and TRBJ1-1; TRBD1 is a possible D gene (6 bases). The length of the CDR3 is 12 residues. Germline V lookup: CDR1 SNHLY, CDR2 FYNNEI. Trimming cost V 6 bases and J 7 bases, with 12 bases left between them. DNA for the CDR3: TGTGCCAGCAGAGGGGGGAGGGGTGAAGCTTTCTTT. It yields the protein CASRGGRGEAFF. Based on the CDR3 plus reference TRBV2 and TRBJ1-1, the full variable domain is EPEVTQTPSHQVTQMGQEVILRCVPISNHLYFYWYRQILGQKVEFLVSFYNNEISEKSEIFDDQFSVERPDGSNFTLKIRSTKLEDSAMYFCASRGGRGEAFFGQGTRLTVV.

The genes are TRBV18 and TRBJ1-1; D is ambiguous. Germline assignment: CDR1 KGHSH and CDR2 LQKENI. This CDR3 contains 14 residues. Trimming shortened V by 5 bases and J by 0 bases, and 10 bases separated the two germline ends. The CDR3: CASSVDGVNTEAFF. The CDR3 coding sequence is TGTGCCAGCTCAGTCGACGGTGTGAACACTGAAGCTTTCTTT.

This chain connects TRBV15 to TRBJ1-2; D possibly corresponds to TRBD1 (5 bases). Germline lookup yields CDR1 LNHNV and CDR2 YYDKDF (reference sequence). V gave up 7 bases and J gave up 3 bases, with 15 bases separating them. This CDR3 region has 14 residues. The CDR3 region is CATNVGGEDYGYTF. The DNA for the CDR3 is TGTGCCACCAACGTCGGGGGGGAAGACTATGGCTACACCTTC. The full variable domain, with the rest looked up from reference TRBV15 and TRBJ1-2, is DAMVIQNPRYQVTQFGKPVTLSCSQTLNHNVMYWYQQKSSQAPKLLFHYYDKDFNNEADTPDNFQSRRPNTSFCFLDIRSPGLGDTAMYLCATNVGGEDYGYTFGSGTRLTVV.

The V gene is TRBV11-1, the J gene TRBJ2-7, with a weak D call TRBD2 (6 bases). Between the trimmed V and J ends, which lost 8 bases and 7 bases, there was a span of 18 bases. Per germline, CDR1 SGHAT and CDR2 FQDESV (reference sequence). The CDR3 length is 13 residues. The CDR3 DNA sequence: TGTGCCAGCGGCGCGGGACGGTGGGTTGAGCAGTACTTC. It encodes CASGAGRWVEQYF.

This chain connects TRBV10-3 to TRBJ2-7, with 7 bases lining up with TRBD1. V lost 6 bases, J lost 3 bases, and 11 bases stayed unmatched. The CDR3 contains 15 residues. The germline V gene has CDR1 ENHRY and CDR2 SYGVKD. In DNA, the CDR3 is TGTGCCATCAGGGTACTTAGACAGGGTATCTACGAGCAGTACTTC. Its protein product is CAIRVLRQGIYEQYF.

This chain links TRBV29-1 with TRBJ1-2; possible D gene TRBD1, 6 bases. Deletions cut 6 bases from V and 8 bases from J, with 16 bases between. CDR3 length: 12 amino acids. Germline V gene sequence: CDR1 SQVTM, CDR2 ANQGSEA. The CDR3 region is CSVLQGMNGYTF. The CDR3 DNA reads as TGCAGCGTGCTACAGGGAATGAACGGCTACACCTTC.

CDR3 coding DNA: TGTGCCAGCAGCTCAGCAAATAGCAATCAGCCCCAGCATTTT. It encodes CASSSANSNQPQHF. The V and J genes are TRBV7-2 and TRBJ1-5; D is unclear. CDR1 SGHTA and CDR2 FQGNSA come from the germline V gene. Trimming took off 4 bases at V and 0 bases at J, with 7 bases between the two ends. This CDR3 is built from 14 residues.

The chain employs TRBV12-3 or TRBV12-4 and TRBJ1-2; D is ambiguous. The CDR3 spans 12 residues. Trimming took 5 bases from V and 8 from J, leaving 12 bases between them. The CDR3 DNA is TGTGCCAGCAGTACATTTGGTTTAGGCTACACCTTC. Its translation: CASSTFGLGYTF.

CDR3 protein: CASSQVRGYEQYF. The DNA of the CDR3 is TGCGCCAGCAGCCAAGTTAGGGGGTACGAGCAGTACTTC. The chain links TRBV4-3 to TRBJ2-7; the D gene is possibly TRBD1 (6 bases). The CDR3 runs to 13 residues. CDR1 is LGHNA, CDR2 YSLEER, per germline. Trimming removed 1 base at V and 4 bases at J, with 8 bases between.

This chain uses TRBV11-2 with TRBJ2-2, with TRBD1 as a possible D gene (5 bases). Germline lookup yields CDR1 SGHAT and CDR2 FQNNGV. The CDR3 consists of 15 residues. V was pared by 1 base and J by 1 base, with 7 bases between. The CDR3 sequence: CASSLAGQNTGELFF. Written as DNA, the CDR3 is TGTGCCAGCAGCTTAGCAGGACAGAACACCGGGGAGCTGTTTTTT.

The gene calls are TRBV12-3 or TRBV12-4 and TRBJ2-7; no firm D call. The CDR3 runs 12 residues. Trimming stripped 2 bases from V and 6 bases from J, with 8 bases between. The CDR3 loop reads CASSLLESEQYF. In DNA form, the CDR3 reads TGTGCCAGCAGTTTATTAGAAAGCGAGCAGTACTTC.

The rearrangement uses TRBV9 and TRBJ2-2; no firm D call. Trimming took off 6 bases at V and 0 bases at J, with 12 bases between the two ends. CDR3 length: 15 amino acids. CDR1 and CDR2 (germline): SGDLS, YYNGEE. The DNA of the CDR3 is TGTGCCAGCAACGGACGCAGTTCGAACACCGGGGAGCTGTTTTTT. It specifies CASNGRSSNTGELFF.

The rearrangement joins TRBV5-1 to TRBJ2-2, with 12 bases lining up with TRBD2. The CDR3 is 15 residues long. V trimming: 5 bases; J trimming: 6 bases; junction bases outside the gene matches: 5. Germline V CDR1 and CDR2: SGHRS, YFSETQ. CDR3 region: CASRRLAGVAGELFF. CDR3 sequence (DNA): TGCGCCAGCAGACGACTAGCGGGAGTGGCCGGGGAGCTGTTTTTT.

V is TRBV18 and J is TRBJ1-1, with 11 bases fitting TRBD1. The ends lost 2 bases at V and 4 bases at J; junction bases unmatched: 6. The CDR3 is made up of 16 amino acids. Per the germline V gene, CDR1 is KGHSH and CDR2 is LQKENI. CDR3 in amino acids: CASSPYSGQGGTEAFF. In nucleotides, the CDR3 is TGTGCCAGCTCACCATATTCGGGACAGGGGGGCACTGAAGCTTTCTTT.

This chain uses TRBV28 with TRBJ2-7; 8 positions match TRBD1. The CDR3 totals 11 residues. V trimming: 7 bases; J trimming: 5 bases; junction bases outside the gene matches: 1. The germline V gene encodes CDR1 MDHEN and CDR2 SYDVKM. The CDR3 here is CASKDRDEQYF. The CDR3 DNA sequence: TGTGCCAGCAAGGACAGGGACGAGCAGTACTTC.

In this sample, this clone turned up once. The chain combines TRBV7-2 with TRBJ1-2; possibly TRBD1 for D (5 bases). Trimming removed 2 bases from V and 2 bases from J, with 9 bases in between. The CDR3 extends over 14 amino acids. Germline values: CDR1 SGHTA, CDR2 FQGNSA. DNA for the CDR3: TGTGCCAGCAGCTTAACACGGGGGAACTATGGCTACACCTTC. Translation gives CASSLTRGNYGYTF. The full variable domain, completed using reference TRBV7-2 and TRBJ1-2, is GAGVSQSPSNKVTEKGKDVELRCDPISGHTALYWYRQSLGQGLEFLIYFQGNSAPDKSGLPSDRFSAERTGGSVSTLTIQRTQQEDSAVYLCASSLTRGNYGYTFGSGTRLTVV.

Concerning this clone: A read error may account for a junction end that differs from germline. The chain joins TRBV7-2 to TRBJ2-7, with D possibly matching TRBD2 (6 bases). This CDR3 has 13 residues. Germline CDR1 reads SGHTA; CDR2 reads FQGNSA. In DNA form, the CDR3 reads TGTGCCAGCAGCGTAGCCGGGACTGGGGAGCAGTACTTC. Protein product: CASSVAGTGEQYF.

This sequence joins TRBV7-8 and TRBJ2-7; D is unresolved. Germline V gene lookup returns CDR1 SGHVS and CDR2 FQNEAQ. The CDR3 covers 13 residues. V dropped 5 bases and J dropped 4 bases, with 12 bases sitting between them. The CDR3 loop reads CASSPPFDYEQYF. As DNA, the CDR3 is TGTGCCAGCAGCCCCCCTTTCGATTACGAGCAGTACTTC.

The chain combines TRBV5-1 with TRBJ2-2; unclear D gene. This CDR3 has 15 amino acids. The germline V and J ends were trimmed by 0 bases and 2 bases, with 8 bases remaining between them. Germline CDR1 is SGHRS and CDR2 is YFSETQ. As DNA, the CDR3 is TGCGCCAGCAGCTTGGTGGCAACTAACACCGGGGAGCTGTTTTTT. It yields the protein CASSLVATNTGELFF.

V gene TRBV5-4 combines with J gene TRBJ2-2, with D maybe TRBD2 (5 bases). V lost 0 bases, J lost 4 bases, and 16 bases lay in between. Germline V gene sequence: CDR1 SGHNT, CDR2 YYREEE (reference sequence). CDR3 size: 17 residues. The CDR3 DNA reads as TGTGCCAGCAGCTTGGGATGGAGGCGGCCGGGCACCGGGGAGCTGTTTTTT. Translated, it gives CASSLGWRRPGTGELFF.

The chain recombines TRBV24-1 with TRBJ2-6; D not resolved. V was clipped by 3 bases and J by 2 bases, with 10 bases between them. Germline-derived CDR1 and CDR2 are KGHDR and SFDVKD. The CDR3 contains 16 residues. CDR3 protein: CATSDPHSTGANVLTF. CDR3 sequence (DNA): TGTGCCACCAGTGATCCCCACTCGACTGGGGCCAACGTCCTGACTTTC.

V gene TRBV3-1 (or the pseudogene TRBV3-2) combines with J gene TRBJ2-1; the match to TRBD2 covers 8 bases. With V trimmed by 2 bases and J by 7 bases, 4 bases remained unmatched. Per germline, CDR1 LGHDT and CDR2 YNNKEL (reference sequence). This CDR3 has 14 residues. The CDR3 is CASSQSGSQNEQFF. For the CDR3, the DNA is TGTGCCAGCAGCCAAAGCGGGAGTCAAAATGAGCAGTTCTTC.

This chain connects TRBV5-1 to TRBJ2-3; D is ambiguous. CDR1 and CDR2 from the germline V gene are SGHRS and YFSETQ. V was pared by 0 bases and J by 3 bases, with 11 bases between. The CDR3 runs to 15 residues. In nucleotides, the CDR3 is TGCGCCAGCAGCTTGGCCCCCGGGCTAACAGATACGCAGTATTTT. Residues: CASSLAPGLTDTQYF.